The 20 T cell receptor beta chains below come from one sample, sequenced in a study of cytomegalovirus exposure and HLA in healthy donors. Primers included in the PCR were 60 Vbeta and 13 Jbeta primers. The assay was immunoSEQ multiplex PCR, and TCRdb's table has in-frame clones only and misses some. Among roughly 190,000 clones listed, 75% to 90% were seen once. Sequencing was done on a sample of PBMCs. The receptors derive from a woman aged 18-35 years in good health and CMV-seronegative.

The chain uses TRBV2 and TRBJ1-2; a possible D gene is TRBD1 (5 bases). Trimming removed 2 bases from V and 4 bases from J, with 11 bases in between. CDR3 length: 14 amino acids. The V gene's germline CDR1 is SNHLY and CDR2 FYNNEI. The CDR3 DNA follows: TGTGCCAGCAGTGAAACAGGTACCGGCTATGGCTACACCTTC. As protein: CASSETGTGYGYTF.

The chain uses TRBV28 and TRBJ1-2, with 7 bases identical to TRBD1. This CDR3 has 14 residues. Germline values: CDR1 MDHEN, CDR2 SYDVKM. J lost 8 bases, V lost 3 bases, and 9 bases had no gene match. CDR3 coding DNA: TGTGCCAGCAGTTTTAAGGGGGCAAGAAGAGGCTACACCTTC. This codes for CASSFKGARRGYTF.

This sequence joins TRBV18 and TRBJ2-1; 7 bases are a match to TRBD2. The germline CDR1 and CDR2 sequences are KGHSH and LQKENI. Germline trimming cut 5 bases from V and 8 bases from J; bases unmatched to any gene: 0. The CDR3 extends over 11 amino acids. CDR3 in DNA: TGTGCCAGCTCAGGGGGGGATGAGCAGTTCTTC. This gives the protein CASSGGDEQFF.

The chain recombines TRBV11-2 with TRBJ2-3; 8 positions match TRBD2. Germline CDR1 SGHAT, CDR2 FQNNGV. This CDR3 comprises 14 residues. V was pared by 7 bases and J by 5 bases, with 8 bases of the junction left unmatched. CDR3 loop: CASKVRGAGDTQYF. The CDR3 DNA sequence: TGTGCCAGCAAGGTGCGGGGGGCGGGAGATACGCAGTATTTT.

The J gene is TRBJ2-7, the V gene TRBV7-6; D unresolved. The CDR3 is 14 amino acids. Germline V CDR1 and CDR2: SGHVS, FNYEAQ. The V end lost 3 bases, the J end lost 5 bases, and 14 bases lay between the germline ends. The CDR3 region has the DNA TGTGCCAGCAGCTTTTCGCCGTACAACGACGAGCAGTACTTC. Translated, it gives CASSFSPYNDEQYF.

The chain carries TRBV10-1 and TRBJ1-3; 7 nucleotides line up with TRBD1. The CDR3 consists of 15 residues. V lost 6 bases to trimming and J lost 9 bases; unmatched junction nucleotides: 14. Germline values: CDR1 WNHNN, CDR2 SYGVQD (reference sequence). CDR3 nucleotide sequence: TGCGCCAGCAGCGACAGGGCTAGAAGTAGATTCACCATATATTTT. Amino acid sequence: CASSDRARSRFTIYF.

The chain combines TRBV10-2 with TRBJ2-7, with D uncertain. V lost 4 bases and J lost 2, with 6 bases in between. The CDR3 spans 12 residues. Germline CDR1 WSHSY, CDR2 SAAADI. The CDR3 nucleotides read TGCGCCAGCAGTGTGGCGGCCTACGAGCAGTACTTC. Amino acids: CASSVAAYEQYF.

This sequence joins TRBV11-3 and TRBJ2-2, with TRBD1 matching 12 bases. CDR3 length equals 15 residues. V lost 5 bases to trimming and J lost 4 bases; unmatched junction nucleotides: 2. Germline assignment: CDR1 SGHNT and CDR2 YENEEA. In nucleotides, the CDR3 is TGTGCCAGCAGCGCGGGACAGGGGGCCACCGGGGAGCTGTTTTTT. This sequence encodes CASSAGQGATGELFF.

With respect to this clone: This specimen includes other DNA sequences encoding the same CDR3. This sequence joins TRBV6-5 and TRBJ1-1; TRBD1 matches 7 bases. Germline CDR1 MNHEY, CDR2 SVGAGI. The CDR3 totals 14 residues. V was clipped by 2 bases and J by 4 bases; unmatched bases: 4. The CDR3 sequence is CASSYRGGGTEAFF. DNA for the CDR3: TGTGCCAGCAGTTACAGAGGGGGCGGCACTGAAGCTTTCTTT.

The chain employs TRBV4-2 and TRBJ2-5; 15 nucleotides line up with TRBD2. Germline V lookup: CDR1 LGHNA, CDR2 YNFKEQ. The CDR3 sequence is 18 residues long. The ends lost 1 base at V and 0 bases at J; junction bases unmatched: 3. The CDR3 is CASSQGGTSGRYQETQYF. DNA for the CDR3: TGTGCCAGCAGCCAAGGAGGGACTAGCGGGAGGTACCAAGAGACCCAGTACTTC.

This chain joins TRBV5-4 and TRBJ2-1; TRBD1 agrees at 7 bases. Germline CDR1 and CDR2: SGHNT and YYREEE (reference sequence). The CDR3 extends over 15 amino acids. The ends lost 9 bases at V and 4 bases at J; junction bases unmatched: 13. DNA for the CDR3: TGTGCCACGCTGATCCGGGACAGACATTACAATGAGCAGTTCTTC. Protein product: CATLIRDRHYNEQFF.

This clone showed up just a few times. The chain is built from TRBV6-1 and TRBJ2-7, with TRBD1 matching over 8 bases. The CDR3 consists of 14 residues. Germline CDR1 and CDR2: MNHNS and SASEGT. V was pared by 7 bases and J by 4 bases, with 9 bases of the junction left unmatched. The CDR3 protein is CASTRGQAPYEQYF. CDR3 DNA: TGTGCCAGCACACGGGGACAGGCCCCTTACGAGCAGTACTTC.

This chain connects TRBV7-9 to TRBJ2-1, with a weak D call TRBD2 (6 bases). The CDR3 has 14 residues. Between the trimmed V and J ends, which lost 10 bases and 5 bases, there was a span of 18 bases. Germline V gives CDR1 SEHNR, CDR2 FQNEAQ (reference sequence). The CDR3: CATYTGTGNNEQFF. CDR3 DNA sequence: TGTGCCACCTATACCGGGACTGGCAACAATGAGCAGTTCTTC.

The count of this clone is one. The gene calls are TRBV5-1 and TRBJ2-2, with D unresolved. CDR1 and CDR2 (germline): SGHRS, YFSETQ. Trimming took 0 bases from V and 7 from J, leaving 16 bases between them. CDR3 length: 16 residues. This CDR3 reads CASSLASNSRNGELFF. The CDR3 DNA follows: TGCGCCAGCAGCTTGGCCTCTAACTCCCGTAACGGGGAGCTGTTTTTT.

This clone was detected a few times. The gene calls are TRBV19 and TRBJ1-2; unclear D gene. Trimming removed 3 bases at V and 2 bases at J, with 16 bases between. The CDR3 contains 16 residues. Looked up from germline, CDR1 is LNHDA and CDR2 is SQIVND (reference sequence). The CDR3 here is CASSIDLRGYNYGYTF. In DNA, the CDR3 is TGTGCCAGTAGTATCGACCTGCGGGGATACAACTATGGCTACACCTTC. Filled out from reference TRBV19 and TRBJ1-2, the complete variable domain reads DGGITQSPKYLFRKEGQNVTLSCEQNLNHDAMYWYRQDPGQGLRLIYYSQIVNDFQKGDIAEGYSVSREKKESFPLTVTSAQKNPTAFYLCASSIDLRGYNYGYTFGSGTRLTVV.

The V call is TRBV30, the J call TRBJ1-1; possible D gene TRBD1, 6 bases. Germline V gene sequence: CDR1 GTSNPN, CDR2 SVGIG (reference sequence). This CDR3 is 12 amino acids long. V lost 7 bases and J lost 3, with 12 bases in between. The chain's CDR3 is CASQGMYTEAFF. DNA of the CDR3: TGTGCCTCTCAGGGGATGTACACTGAAGCTTTCTTT.

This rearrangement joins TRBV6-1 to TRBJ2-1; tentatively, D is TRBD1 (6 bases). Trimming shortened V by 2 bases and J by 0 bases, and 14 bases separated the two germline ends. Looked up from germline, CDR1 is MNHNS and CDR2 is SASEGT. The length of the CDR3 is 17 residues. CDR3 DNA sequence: TGTGCCAGCAGTGAAAGGGGCCAGGGGAGCTCCTACAATGAGCAGTTCTTC. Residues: CASSERGQGSSYNEQFF.

The CDR3: CASSPREGLNYGYTF. CDR3 nucleotides: TGTGCCAGCAGTCCCCGGGAGGGTCTAAACTATGGCTACACCTTC. V and J are TRBV6-5 and TRBJ1-2; D not certain. Per the germline V gene, CDR1 is MNHEY and CDR2 is SVGAGI. V lost 5 bases, J lost 2 bases, and 15 bases lay in between. The CDR3 is 15 amino acids.

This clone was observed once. The CDR3 DNA reads as TGTGCCAGCAGCTTGAGCGGCAATGAGCAGTTCTTC. It is translated as CASSLSGNEQFF. The chain has TRBV28 and TRBJ2-1; tentatively, D is TRBD2 (5 bases). The CDR3 spans 12 residues. Looked up from germline, CDR1 is MDHEN and CDR2 is SYDVKM. Trimming took 6 bases from V and 6 from J, leaving 9 bases between them.

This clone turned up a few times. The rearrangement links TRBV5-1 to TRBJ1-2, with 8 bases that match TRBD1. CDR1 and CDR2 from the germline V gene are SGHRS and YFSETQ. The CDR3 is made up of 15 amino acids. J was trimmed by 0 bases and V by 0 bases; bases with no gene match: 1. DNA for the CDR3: TGCGCCAGCAGCTTGGCGACAGGGGCTAACTATGGCTACACCTTC. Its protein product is CASSLATGANYGYTF.